Included here is one TCR beta chain sequence, with context. What it binds is unknown. The sample belongs to a study of monozygotic twins with inflammatory bowel disease. Added by template switching were UMIs that each held a 6-nucleotide sample barcode. Using the 5' RACE reads, TCRdb records one entry per CDR3 protein without DNA. Its table lists some 99,000 distinct CDR3 sequences. This CDR3 contains 14 residues. CDR1 is SGHRS, CDR2 YFSETQ, per germline. Study findings and constraints: A distinction between different T cell subtypes was not possible.

Whole blood served as the source of total RNA, and no T cell sorting took place. The origin of this receptor is a human donor with ulcerative colitis or Crohn's disease, or a healthy co-twin of an affected twin (not recorded which). The chain employs TRBV5-1 and TRBJ2-7; TCRdb lists TRBD1, though no DNA is available to test this call. Source material: blood. This chain's CDR3 is CASSSGTGYNEQYF.